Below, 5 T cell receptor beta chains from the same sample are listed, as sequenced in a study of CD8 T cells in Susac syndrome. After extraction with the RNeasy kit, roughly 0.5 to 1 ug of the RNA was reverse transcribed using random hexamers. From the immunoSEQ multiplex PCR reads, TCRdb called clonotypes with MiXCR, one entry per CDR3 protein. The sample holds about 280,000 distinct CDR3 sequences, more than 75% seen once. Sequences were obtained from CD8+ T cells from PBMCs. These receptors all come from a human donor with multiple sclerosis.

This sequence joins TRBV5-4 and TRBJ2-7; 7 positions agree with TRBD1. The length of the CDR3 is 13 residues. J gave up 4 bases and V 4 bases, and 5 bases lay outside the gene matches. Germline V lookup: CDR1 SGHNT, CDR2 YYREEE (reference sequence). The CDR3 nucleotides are TGTGCCAGCAGCAACGACAGGGCGTACGAGCAGTACTTC. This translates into CASSNDRAYEQYF.

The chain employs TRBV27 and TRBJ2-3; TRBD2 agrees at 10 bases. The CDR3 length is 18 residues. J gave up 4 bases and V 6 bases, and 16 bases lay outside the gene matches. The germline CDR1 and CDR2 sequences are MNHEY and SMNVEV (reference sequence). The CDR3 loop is CASRPDPLAGVGADTQYF. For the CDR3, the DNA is TGTGCCAGCAGACCGGATCCCCTAGCGGGAGTTGGAGCAGATACGCAGTATTTT.

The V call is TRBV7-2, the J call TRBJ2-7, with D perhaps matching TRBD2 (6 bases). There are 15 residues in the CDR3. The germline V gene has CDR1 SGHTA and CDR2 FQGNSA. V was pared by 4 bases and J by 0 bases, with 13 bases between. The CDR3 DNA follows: TGTGCCAGCAGCTGGGGGGTGGGCGCCTCCTACGAGCAGTACTTC. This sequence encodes CASSWGVGASYEQYF.

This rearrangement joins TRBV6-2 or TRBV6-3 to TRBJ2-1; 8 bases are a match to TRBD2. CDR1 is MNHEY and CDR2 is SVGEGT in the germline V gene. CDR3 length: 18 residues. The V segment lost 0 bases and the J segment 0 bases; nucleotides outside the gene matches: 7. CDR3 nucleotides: TGTGCCAGCAGTTACTCGAGGTCGGGGGGGAGCTCCTACAATGAGCAGTTCTTC. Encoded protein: CASSYSRSGGSSYNEQFF.

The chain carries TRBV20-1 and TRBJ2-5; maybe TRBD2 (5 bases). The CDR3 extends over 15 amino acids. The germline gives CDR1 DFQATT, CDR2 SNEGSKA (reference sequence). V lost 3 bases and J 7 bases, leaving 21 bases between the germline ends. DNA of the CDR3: TGCAGTGCTAGGCCGCCGGAGGTTTCTGTGGGGACCCAGTACTTC. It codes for CSARPPEVSVGTQYF.